Sequencing of this T cell receptor beta chain was carried out in a study of T cells after yellow fever vaccination (dated by TCRdb to the late 2010s). Broadly, across the study: Libraries from fractions with low cell numbers were prepared with the SMART-Seq v4 Ultra Low Input RNA kit. Bulk TCR alpha and beta repertoires were sequenced longitudinally to track T-cell clones before and after primary and booster YFV17D yellow fever vaccination. Blood was drawn at multiple timepoints before and after primary and secondary immunization, with bulk PBMC replicates and cell subsets isolated. The cohort comprised two healthy male donors, one aged 18 to 29 and one aged 30 to 40 years. Beyond this particular receptor, the publication reports: After the booster, most of the clones that had expanded following primary vaccination were detected again (just under 97% of CD4 and 85% to 90% of CD8), which suggests that memory was broadly maintained. Computational filtering was needed because FACS-sorted repertoires could contain abundant contaminating clonotypes from the bulk population. Compared with the primary T-cell response, the secondary T-cell response was weaker but faster, peaking on day 5 rather than day 15. Only a couple of donors were included in the study, so the extent to which the findings can be generalized is limited. A small fraction of clonotypes showed up in both the CD4 and CD8 compartments, probably as a result of convergent recombination.

In its sample, this clonotype was seen a few times. The specificity of this receptor is unknown. Per-base qualities were not stored, and no clone one base away is much larger. Interpreted using the paper, the treatment or condition label stands for: live attenuated yellow fever vaccine strain. A standard Ficoll-Paque protocol was used to isolate PBMCs from peripheral blood. CD4 and CD8 T-cell fractions were isolated with Dynabeads CD4 and CD8 positive selection kits. RNA was extracted with TriZol from bulk PBMCs, CD4 and CD8 fractions, and dextramer-positive and dextramer-negative fractions. TCR cDNA was synthesized by 5'RACE template switching, through which a universal primer site and unique molecular identifiers were introduced. Priming for cDNA synthesis came from both the TCR alpha and TCR beta constant segments. Library amplification used two PCR steps, and the second PCR step added sample barcodes and sequencing adapters. Sequencing of the libraries was done on either Illumina HiSeq 2500 (2x100 bp) or NovaSeq (2x150 bp). The authors processed their data as follows. MIGEC handled demultiplexing of reads and collapsing into UMI consensus sequences, while MiXCR performed V(D)J alignment. Vaccine-responding clonotypes were defined with edgeR using replicate PBMC samples, requiring FDR below 0.01 and a log2 fold change above 5 up to day 15. Each bulk clonotype was labeled CD4 or CD8 based on which sequenced repertoire, CD4 or CD8, contained the clonotype at higher abundance. The raw public reads went through TCRdb reprocessing: fastp at Q25, MiXCR clone calling, in-frame beta chains kept. Rows merge per CDR3 protein into single entries with the most common DNA and genes. The V and J calls, along with clone size, are taken from TCRdb and not from the paper's own processing. This sample lists 200,000 to 300,000 distinct CDR3 sequences; 10% to 15% were detected once. Of the sample, around 0.49% falls within the top ten clones.

From its cysteine to its phenylalanine, the CDR3 spans 13 amino acids. Just CDR3 DNA is preserved here, 39 bases in frame from base 1. Via the germline V gene, CDR1 is SGHTA and CDR2 FQGNSA. V is shortened by 5 bases, J by 8 bases, and the region joining them spans 15 bases. The chain couples TRBV7-2 to TRBJ1-1, with the D gene too uncertain to name. This sequence originates from a man aged 25-45 years who received the YFV17D yellow fever vaccine. The material was CD4+ T cells sorted from PBMCs, obtained 45 days after the yellow fever booster vaccination. The DNA sequence follows: TGTGCCAGCAGCCCCTCAGGACCCATGGAAGCTTTCTTT. Its protein reads: CASSPSGPMEAFF.